In its sample, the clone carrying this T cell receptor (beta chain) was seen a few times. Its specificity is unknown. This specimen comes from a study of cytotoxic CD8 clonotypes in ibrutinib-treated CLL. About the research overall: Roughly 10 relapsed/refractory, some 16 treatment-naive; 17 IGHV unmutated. Overall study findings and caveats: Sampling time points were not equivalent between sustained-remission and progressing patients. Private clonotypes, not public ones, expanded at ibrutinib response.

The authors obtained roughly 2 micrograms of genomic DNA from cryopreserved PBMCs for TCR beta libraries. This CDR3 spans 13 amino acids. Germline values: CDR1 MNHNS, CDR2 SASEGT. V gave up 10 bases and J gave up 7 bases; unmatched junction bases: 9. Clones were read by immunoSEQ multiplex PCR, and TCRdb kept only the in-frame ones, dropping some. Counted here are about 68,000 clones, approximately 80% occurring once; the ten biggest clones make up 7.7%. The sequenced sample was PBMCs, obtained at disease progression, from a patient treated with ibrutinib. The V call is TRBV6-1, the J call TRBJ2-2; 7 nucleotides agree with TRBD2. The source of this sequence is a human donor with chronic lymphocytic leukemia. The CDR3 bases are TGTGCCACCCAGCGGGGACGGGACGGGGAGCTGTTTTTT. Amino acids: CATQRGRDGELFF.